Sequencing of this T cell receptor (beta chain) was carried out in a study of blood T cell repertoires in COVID-19. Authors' analysis steps: Estimation of nucleated cell counts relied on the amplification of reference gene primers. Method: immunoSEQ multiplex PCR; TCRdb's copy keeps in-frame clones and lacks some. That table gives V, J and clone size, and the DNA gave D and trimming. The sample contains approximately 470,000 clones, over 75% of which appear only once. Germline V gene sequence: CDR1 SGHRS, CDR2 YFSETQ. This CDR3 has 12 amino acids. Deletions cut 4 bases from V and 9 bases from J, with 12 bases between.

The gene calls are TRBV5-1 and TRBJ2-3, with D unclear. The clonotype comes from a human donor in a cohort sampled during active COVID-19. Sequencing was performed on peripheral blood. CDR3 amino acids: CASSHEVETQYF. DNA of the CDR3: TGCGCCAGCAGCCATGAGGTTGAGACGCAGTATTTT.